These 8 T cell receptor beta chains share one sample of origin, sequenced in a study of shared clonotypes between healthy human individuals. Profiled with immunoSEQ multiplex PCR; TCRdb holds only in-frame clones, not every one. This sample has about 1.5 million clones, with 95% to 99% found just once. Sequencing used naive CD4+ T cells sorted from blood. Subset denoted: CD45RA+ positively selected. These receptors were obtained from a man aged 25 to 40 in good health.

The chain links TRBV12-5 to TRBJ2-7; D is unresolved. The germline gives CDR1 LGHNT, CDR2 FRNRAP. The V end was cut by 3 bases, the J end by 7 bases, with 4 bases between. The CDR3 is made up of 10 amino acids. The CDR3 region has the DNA TGTGCTAGTGGTTTACGAGAGCAGTACTTC. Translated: CASGLREQYF.

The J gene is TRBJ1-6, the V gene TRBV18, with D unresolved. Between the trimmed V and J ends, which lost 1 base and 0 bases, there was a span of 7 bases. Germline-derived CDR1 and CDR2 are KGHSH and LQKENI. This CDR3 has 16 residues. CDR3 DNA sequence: TGTGCCAGCTCACCACAGGAAAGCTCCTATAATTCACCCCTCCACTTT. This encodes CASSPQESSYNSPLHF.

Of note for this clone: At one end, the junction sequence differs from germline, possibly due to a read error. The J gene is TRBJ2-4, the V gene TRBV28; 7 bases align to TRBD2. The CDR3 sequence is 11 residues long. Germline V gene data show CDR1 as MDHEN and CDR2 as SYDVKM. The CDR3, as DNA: TGTGCCAGCAGTTCCCGGGACTACCCGGACTTC. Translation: CASSSRDYPDF.

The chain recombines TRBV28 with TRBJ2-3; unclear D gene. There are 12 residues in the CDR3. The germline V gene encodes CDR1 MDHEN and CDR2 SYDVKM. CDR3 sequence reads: CASQVGTDTQYF. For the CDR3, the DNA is TGTGCTTCTCAGGTCGGCACAGATACGCAGTATTTT. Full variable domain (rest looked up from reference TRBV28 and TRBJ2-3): DVKVTQSSRYLVKRTGEKVFLECVQDMDHENMFWYRQDPGLGLRLIYFSYDVKMKEKGDIPEGYSVSREKKERFSLILESASTNQTSMYLCASQVGTDTQYFGPGTRLTVL.

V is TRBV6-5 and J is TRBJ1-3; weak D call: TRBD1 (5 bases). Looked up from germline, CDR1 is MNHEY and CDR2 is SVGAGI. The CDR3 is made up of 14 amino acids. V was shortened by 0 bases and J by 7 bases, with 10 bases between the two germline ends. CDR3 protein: CASSYSWGFNTIYF. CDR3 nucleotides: TGTGCCAGCAGTTACTCGTGGGGGTTCAACACCATATATTTT.

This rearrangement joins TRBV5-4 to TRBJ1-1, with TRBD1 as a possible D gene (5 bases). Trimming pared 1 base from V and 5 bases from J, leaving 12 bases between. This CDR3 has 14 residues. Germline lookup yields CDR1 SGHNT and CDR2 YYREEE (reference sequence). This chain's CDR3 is CASSLYSGLTEAFF. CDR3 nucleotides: TGTGCCAGCAGCTTGTATTCAGGGTTGACTGAAGCTTTCTTT.

Here the CDR3 reads CASSLGASGSQETQYF. Written as DNA, the CDR3 is TGTGCCAGCAGCTTAGGGGCTAGCGGGTCTCAAGAGACCCAGTACTTC. The gene calls are TRBV11-2 and TRBJ2-5, with 8 bases aligning to TRBD2. Germline CDR1 reads SGHAT; CDR2 reads FQNNGV. Trimming at V came to 1 base and at J to 2 bases, leaving 6 bases not matched to a gene. The CDR3 loop spans 16 amino acids.

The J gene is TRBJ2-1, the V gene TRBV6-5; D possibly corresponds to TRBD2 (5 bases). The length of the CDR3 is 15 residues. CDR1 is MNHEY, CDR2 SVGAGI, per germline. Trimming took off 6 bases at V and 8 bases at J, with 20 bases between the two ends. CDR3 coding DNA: TGTGCCAGCAGCCCCTTGTTGATTTCGGGGTATGAGCAGTTCTTC. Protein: CASSPLLISGYEQFF.